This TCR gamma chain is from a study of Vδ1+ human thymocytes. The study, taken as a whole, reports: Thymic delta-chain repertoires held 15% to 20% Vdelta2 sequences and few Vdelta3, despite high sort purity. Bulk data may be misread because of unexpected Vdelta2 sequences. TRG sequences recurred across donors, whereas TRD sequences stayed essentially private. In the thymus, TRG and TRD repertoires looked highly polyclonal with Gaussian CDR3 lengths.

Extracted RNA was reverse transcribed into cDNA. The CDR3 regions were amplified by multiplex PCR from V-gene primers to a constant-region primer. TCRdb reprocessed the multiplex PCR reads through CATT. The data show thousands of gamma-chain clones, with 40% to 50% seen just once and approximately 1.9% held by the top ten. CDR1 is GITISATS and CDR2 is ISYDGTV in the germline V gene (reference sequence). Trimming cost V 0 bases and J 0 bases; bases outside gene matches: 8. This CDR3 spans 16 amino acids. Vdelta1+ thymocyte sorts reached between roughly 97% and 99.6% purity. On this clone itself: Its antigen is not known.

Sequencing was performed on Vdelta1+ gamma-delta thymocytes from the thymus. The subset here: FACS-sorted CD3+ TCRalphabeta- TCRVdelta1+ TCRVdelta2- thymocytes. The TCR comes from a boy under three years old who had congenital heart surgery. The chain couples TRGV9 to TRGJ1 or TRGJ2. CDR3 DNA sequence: TGTGCCTTGTGGGAGGTGCGGGCCCGGAATTATTATAAGAAACTCTTT. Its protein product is CALWEVRARNYYKKLF.